This entry concerns a single T cell receptor (beta chain). Its antigen is not identified. Produced via immunoSEQ multiplex PCR; TCRdb's table is partial and in-frame only. Of roughly 120,000 clones listed, approximately 95% are singletons. This sample stems from a study of graft-versus-host responses after intestinal transplantation. Study information: After anti-thymocyte globulin induction, recipients took tacrolimus and steroids for approximately three years. Overall study findings and caveats: GvH clones were found in recipient marrow; some appeared first in ileum or blood. Within allografts, high graft-versus-host to host-versus-graft clonal ratios were seen among patients with graft-donor T cell macrochimerism.

The germline CDR1 and CDR2 sequences are DFQATT and SNEGSKA (reference sequence). The CDR3 is 10 residues long. V lost 2 bases, J lost 7 bases, and 6 bases lay in between. This sequence originates from a human donor who received an intestinal transplant. The chain is built from TRBV20-1 and TRBJ2-7; D uncertain. The sample here was unstimulated CD4+ T cells sorted from spleen or lymph node cells, taken before intestinal transplant. The CDR3: CSARLGEQYF. The CDR3 DNA reads TGCAGTGCTAGATTAGGGGAGCAGTACTTC.